This TCR beta chain was documented in a study of T-cell reconstitution after alpha-beta-depleted transplantation in children. Trimming stripped 4 bases from V and 6 bases from J, with 20 bases between. The CDR3 covers 15 residues. The germline gives CDR1 SGDLS, CDR2 YYNGEE. Broader study findings: One year post-transplant, T-cell counts and diversity were largely derived from T cells produced anew. As was reported, about two months after transplant, alpha-beta T cells came from several hundred expanded graft clones. Surviving recipient T cells and intrathymic progenitors accounted for some patients' high TCRbeta diversity at day 60.

This clonotype was counted between two and nine times. What it binds is not known. A TCRbeta library incorporating unique molecular identifiers was prepared. A single record per CDR3 protein comes from TCRdb applying MiXCR to the PCR reads. Among a few hundred thousand distinct CDR3 sequences, 25% to 30% were seen once, and the ten largest hold 30% to 40%. Sequencing used PBMCs, obtained before TCRalphabeta/CD19-depleted stem cell transplant. This chain uses TRBV9 with TRBJ2-7; D might be TRBD1 (6 bases). The receptor was isolated from a boy less than two years old with Wiskott-Aldrich syndrome, due to receive a stem cell transplant. Here the CDR3 reads CASSTQPGVLSEQYF. The CDR3 coding sequence is TGTGCCAGCAGCACCCAGCCAGGGGTTTTAAGCGAGCAGTACTTC.